These 22 T cell receptor beta chains were all obtained from the same sample, sequenced in a study of Ad26.COV2.S vaccination and SARS-CoV-2 variants (dated by TCRdb to the early 2020s). Library preparation used the immunoSEQ multiplex PCR assay. The source is immuneACCESS, and TCRdb retained only in-frame sequences with V and J called. Part of the clones is not carried over; for the studies checked, unresolved V genes explain less than half of this, and the remainder is unexplained. The sample table contains nearly 400,000 clones; only one count was recorded for about nine tenths of them. Under 2% of the sample is taken by the ten largest. The sample's treatment or condition, from its label and the paper: about 20 received Ad26.COV2.S at low or high dose, single or two shots; about 5 received placebo; per-sample allocation not given. Repertoires of vaccine and placebo recipients were sequenced from samples taken on day 63 after the first injection.

Sample: peripheral blood, taken in a trial of Ad26.COV2.S vaccine versus placebo. These receptors all stem from a person aged 18 to 59 who received the Ad26.COV2.S COVID-19 vaccine or a placebo.

The gene calls are TRBV3-1 (or the pseudogene TRBV3-2) and TRBJ2-5; D uncertain. CDR3 length: 15 amino acids. CDR1 and CDR2 (germline): LGHDT, YNNKEL (reference sequence). Trimming stripped 0 bases from V and 0 bases from J, with 8 bases between. CDR3 in amino acids: CASSQEKLYQETQYF. CDR3 in DNA: TGTGCCAGCAGCCAAGAGAAGCTGTACCAAGAGACCCAGTACTTC.

The V call is TRBV6-2 or TRBV6-3, the J call TRBJ2-7; D is unresolved. The germline V gene encodes CDR1 MNHEY and CDR2 SVGEGT. V lost 2 bases, J lost 0 bases, and 11 bases lay in between. This CDR3 is built from 15 residues. The CDR3 here is CASSYTGPLSYEQYF. The CDR3 coding sequence is TGTGCCAGCAGTTACACCGGACCTCTCTCCTACGAGCAGTACTTC.

The chain is built from TRBV12-1 and TRBJ2-3; no check of the table's D call, TRBD1, against the DNA was made. TRBV12-1 is a pseudogene segment. The CDR3 is made up of 16 amino acids. In DNA form, the CDR3 reads TGTGCCAGCAGCTACGGTCGCCAGGTGCGCACAGATACGCAGTATTTT. Protein sequence: CASSYGRQVRTDTQYF.

Only one count was recorded for this clone. The sample has other DNA sequences that encode this CDR3 too. The chain employs TRBV28 and TRBJ2-5; D is perhaps TRBD2 (5 bases). V was cut by 6 bases and J by 2 bases, with 10 bases left in between. The CDR3 runs to 13 residues. CDR1 and CDR2 from the germline V gene are MDHEN and SYDVKM. The CDR3 DNA reads as TGTGCCAGCAGCCTCGGGGTACAAGAGACCCAGTACTTC. Its translation: CASSLGVQETQYF.

V usage is TRBV4-2 and J usage is TRBJ1-4; 8 bases match TRBD1. The CDR3 sequence is 16 residues long. V dropped 4 bases and J dropped 6; count of bases not matched to a gene: 10. CDR1 and CDR2 (germline): LGHNA, YNFKEQ. DNA for the CDR3: TGTGCCAGCAGCCTACGAACAGGGGGACGGGATGAAAAACTGTTTTTT. It translates to CASSLRTGGRDEKLFF.

The genes are TRBV4-2 and TRBJ2-1; 10 bases agree with TRBD1. Germline V gene data show CDR1 as LGHNA and CDR2 as YNFKEQ. V gave up 1 base and J gave up 3 bases; unmatched junction bases: 0. This CDR3 is 15 amino acids long. The CDR3 DNA is TGTGCCAGCAGCCAAGGGACAGGGGGCTACAATGAGCAGTTCTTC. It codes for CASSQGTGGYNEQFF.

Notes on this clone: Other nucleotide sequences in the sample specify the same CDR3. The chain uses TRBV5-4 and TRBJ1-4; 9 bases are shared with TRBD1. The germline CDR1 and CDR2 sequences are SGHNT and YYREEE (reference sequence). The CDR3 totals 14 residues. V was clipped by 4 bases and J by 8 bases; unmatched bases: 6. The chain's CDR3 is CASSATGTGEKLFF. CDR3 bases: TGTGCCAGCAGCGCTACCGGGACAGGGGAAAAACTGTTTTTT. Based on the CDR3 plus reference TRBV5-4 and TRBJ1-4, the full variable domain is ETGVTQSPTHLIKTRGQQVTLRCSSQSGHNTVSWYQQALGQGPQFIFQYYREEENGRGNFPPRFSGLQFPNYSSELNVNALELDDSALYLCASSATGTGEKLFFGSGTQLSVL.

The rearrangement links TRBV4-1 to TRBJ2-3; D not certain. In germline, CDR1 is MGHRA, CDR2 YSYEKL. V dropped 2 bases and J dropped 2 bases, with 8 bases sitting between them. The CDR3 covers 14 residues. CDR3 sequence reads: CASSQSDSTDTQYF. The CDR3, as DNA: TGCGCCAGCAGCCAATCGGATTCCACAGATACGCAGTATTTT.

The rearrangement joins TRBV28 to TRBJ2-7; 8 bases fit TRBD1. The CDR3 consists of 14 residues. Losses at the gene ends were 6 bases for V and 4 bases for J; bases not matched to a gene: 8. Germline CDR1 is MDHEN and CDR2 is SYDVKM. CDR3 DNA: TGTGCCAGCAGAAGACAGGGGAGGTGGTACGAGCAGTACTTC. This codes for CASRRQGRWYEQYF. Looking up the rest from reference TRBV28 and TRBJ2-7 gives the full variable domain: DVKVTQSSRYLVKRTGEKVFLECVQDMDHENMFWYRQDPGLGLRLIYFSYDVKMKEKGDIPEGYSVSREKKERFSLILESASTNQTSMYLCASRRQGRWYEQYFGPGTRLTVT.

This sequence joins TRBV2 and TRBJ1-4; no reliable D call. V was trimmed by 2 bases and J by 10 bases, leaving 14 bases between them. Germline V gives CDR1 SNHLY, CDR2 FYNNEI. The CDR3 consists of 14 residues. Here the CDR3 DNA reads TGTGCCAGCAGTGAATTTGTCAGTCCAAGAAAACTGTTTTTT. Translation: CASSEFVSPRKLFF. Variable domain in full (rest from reference TRBV2 and TRBJ1-4): EPEVTQTPSHQVTQMGQEVILRCVPISNHLYFYWYRQILGQKVEFLVSFYNNEISEKSEIFDDQFSVERPDGSNFTLKIRSTKLEDSAMYFCASSEFVSPRKLFFGSGTQLSVL.

This chain connects TRBV5-1 to TRBJ1-4; no firm D call. CDR1 SGHRS and CDR2 YFSETQ come from the germline V gene. This CDR3 is built from 15 residues. The ends were cut back, 2 bases at V and 5 bases at J, with 13 bases in the middle. The CDR3 DNA reads TGCGCCAGCAGCTTAGGGTACCGACTAAATGAAAAACTGTTTTTT. Its protein is CASSLGYRLNEKLFF. Together with reference TRBV5-1 and TRBJ1-4, the CDR3 gives the full variable domain: KAGVTQTPRYLIKTRGQQVTLSCSPISGHRSVSWYQQTPGQGLQFLFEYFSETQRNKGNFPGRFSGRQFSNSRSEMNVSTLELGDSALYLCASSLGYRLNEKLFFGSGTQLSVL.

This clone was seen just once. V gene TRBV9 combines with J gene TRBJ2-3; D is unresolved. Germline V lookup: CDR1 SGDLS, CDR2 YYNGEE. Trimming removed 2 bases at V and 4 bases at J, with 8 bases between. This CDR3 is built from 13 residues. The CDR3 coding sequence is TGTGCCAGCAGCGTTAGTGGGGCAGATACGCAGTATTTT. Translated, it gives CASSVSGADTQYF.

This clone was recorded once. The chain combines TRBV5-4 with TRBJ2-1; 10 nucleotides agree with TRBD1. The CDR3 contains 15 residues. CDR1 and CDR2 from the germline V gene are SGHNT and YYREEE (reference sequence). The trim removed 4 bases at V and 8 bases at J, leaving 9 bases unmatched. In DNA form, the CDR3 reads TGTGCCAGCAGCCCCGACGGGACAGGGGTCCATGAGCAGTTCTTC. Encoded protein: CASSPDGTGVHEQFF.

The genes are TRBV6-5 and TRBJ1-3, with unresolved D. CDR1 and CDR2 from the germline V gene are MNHEY and SVGAGI. With 7 bases removed from V and 4 bases from J, the gap between germline ends came to 8 bases. This CDR3 spans 12 amino acids. CDR3 sequence (DNA): TGTGCCAGCACCTCGGTGGGAAACACCATATATTTT. This sequence encodes CASTSVGNTIYF.

The CDR3 region has the DNA TGTGCCAGTAGTATAGGACTAGAGATCATTCAGTACTTC. This encodes CASSIGLEIIQYF. This chain uses TRBV19 with TRBJ2-4; the D gene is possibly TRBD2 (6 bases). CDR1 is LNHDA, CDR2 SQIVND, per germline (reference sequence). V was cut by 1 base and J by 9 bases, with 10 bases left in between. The CDR3 is made up of 13 amino acids. Using reference TRBV19 and TRBJ2-4 for the parts outside the CDR3, the full variable domain is DGGITQSPKYLFRKEGQNVTLSCEQNLNHDAMYWYRQDPGQGLRLIYYSQIVNDFQKGDIAEGYSVSREKKESFPLTVTSAQKNPTAFYLCASSIGLEIIQYFGAGTRLSVL.

The chain combines TRBV5-6 with TRBJ1-1, with D possibly matching TRBD1 (6 bases). With 3 bases removed from V and 7 bases from J, the gap between germline ends came to 16 bases. The CDR3 extends over 14 amino acids. CDR1 and CDR2 (germline): SGHDT, YYEEEE. Here the CDR3 DNA reads TGTGCCAGCAGCTCAGGGGTCGGTACCATTGAAGCTTTCTTT. Residues: CASSSGVGTIEAFF. Full variable domain (outside the CDR3, taken from reference TRBV5-6 and TRBJ1-1): DAGVTQSPTHLIKTRGQQVTLRCSPKSGHDTVSWYQQALGQGPQFIFQYYEEEERQRGNFPDRFSGHQFPNYSSELNVNALLLGDSALYLCASSSGVGTIEAFFGQGTRLTVV.

The genes are TRBV30 and TRBJ2-1; no definite D call. CDR1 is GTSNPN, CDR2 SVGIG, per germline (reference sequence). The V gene lost 4 bases and the J gene lost 7 bases, with 14 bases spanning the gap. The length of the CDR3 is 13 residues. DNA for the CDR3: TGTGCCTGGACCGAGTTTACTATGAATGAGCAGTTCTTC. This encodes CAWTEFTMNEQFF.

The gene calls are TRBV19 and TRBJ2-1; the D is unclear. Trimming removed 5 bases at V and 0 bases at J, with 8 bases between. The CDR3 totals 14 residues. Germline values: CDR1 LNHDA, CDR2 SQIVND (reference sequence). CDR3 coding DNA: TGTGCCAGTAGTTCATGGGGCTCCTACAATGAGCAGTTCTTC. This sequence encodes CASSSWGSYNEQFF. Looking up the rest from reference TRBV19 and TRBJ2-1 gives the full variable domain: DGGITQSPKYLFRKEGQNVTLSCEQNLNHDAMYWYRQDPGQGLRLIYYSQIVNDFQKGDIAEGYSVSREKKESFPLTVTSAQKNPTAFYLCASSSWGSYNEQFFGPGTRLTVL.

The V and J genes are TRBV6-5 and TRBJ2-3, with D hard to call. Germline V gene data show CDR1 as MNHEY and CDR2 as SVGAGI. V lost 6 bases and J 4 bases, leaving 11 bases between the germline ends. The CDR3 has 13 residues. DNA for the CDR3: TGTGCCAGCAGCAGAGATCGCCCAGATACGCAGTATTTT. It encodes CASSRDRPDTQYF.

This rearrangement joins TRBV27 to TRBJ2-4; D may be TRBD1 (6 bases). The CDR3 runs to 19 residues. The V gene lost 5 bases and the J gene lost 0 bases, with 23 bases spanning the gap. Per germline, CDR1 MNHEY and CDR2 SMNVEV (reference sequence). The CDR3 sequence is CASSPLGDNKKKAKNIQYF. Here the CDR3 DNA reads TGTGCCAGCAGTCCCTTGGGGGACAACAAGAAAAAAGCCAAAAACATTCAGTACTTC.

This chain uses TRBV5-6 with TRBJ1-5; unclear D gene. The V end was cut by 0 bases, the J end by 9 bases, with 7 bases between. This CDR3 has 12 amino acids. Germline CDR1 and CDR2: SGHDT and YYEEEE. The CDR3 here is CASSLGSLPQHF. The CDR3 DNA is TGTGCCAGCAGCTTGGGGTCGTTGCCCCAGCATTTT. Complete variable domain (other parts from reference TRBV5-6 and TRBJ1-5): DAGVTQSPTHLIKTRGQQVTLRCSPKSGHDTVSWYQQALGQGPQFIFQYYEEEERQRGNFPDRFSGHQFPNYSSELNVNALLLGDSALYLCASSLGSLPQHFGDGTRLSIL.

This chain links TRBV24-1 with TRBJ2-1, with TRBD2 identical over 11 bases. Per the germline V gene, CDR1 is KGHDR and CDR2 is SFDVKD. The length of the CDR3 is 15 residues. J lost 6 bases, V lost 2 bases, and 2 bases had no gene match. DNA of the CDR3: TGTGCCACCAGTGATTCCGGGACTAGCGGCAATGAGCAGTTCTTC. Protein: CATSDSGTSGNEQFF.